This T cell receptor beta chain derives from a study of blood T cell repertoires in COVID-19. Deletions cut 5 bases from V and 5 bases from J, with 19 bases between. CDR3 length: 16 amino acids. CDR1 and CDR2 from the germline V gene are LGHNT and FRNRAP. Per the original data handling: For nucleated cells, counts were estimated from reference gene primer amplification. The table came from immunoSEQ multiplex PCR; TCRdb's copy has only in-frame clones and leaves some out. D and trimming come from the DNA, and the V and J calls and clone size come from that table. The sample has about 240,000 clones, about nine tenths seen once. This clone appeared a single time.

The source is a man aged 55 to 70 who had recovered from COVID-19. Sequencing was performed on peripheral blood. The chain couples TRBV12-5 to TRBJ2-4; tentatively, D is TRBD1 (6 bases). DNA for the CDR3: TGTGCTAGTGGTCAGGGGTGGGGGATCGGGCAAAACATTCAGTACTTC. It translates to CASGQGWGIGQNIQYF.